This TCR beta chain is from a study of T cells in women clearing cervical HPV infection (dated by TCRdb to 2016 to 2019). General notes on the study: The cases were 20 to 25 women with histologically confirmed HPV16-related CIN3 or worse, and 2 of those women had invasive cancers. The 20 to 25 controls were women who cleared a single incident HPV16 infection within 12 months without developing precancer or cancer. Case blood was taken at the visit when the lesion was first identified, whereas control blood was taken when infection was no longer detected. Among cases, blood sampling occurred a median of roughly 160 days after lesion detection, with an interquartile range of about 80 to 230 days. Since HLA typing was available for only a few women, HLA type could not be ruled out as a confounder. This exploratory proof-of-principle case-control study, nested within the Guanacaste HPV Natural History Study in Costa Rica, compared TCR repertoires among women with different cervical HPV16 outcomes. Cases and controls were matched on year of sample collection and on age within five years. A median age of approximately 30 years was observed in cases versus under 40 in controls, and no significant differences in baseline characteristics were found. In the parent cohort, roughly 10,000 women aged 18 or older were enrolled in Guanacaste, Costa Rica, during about 1992 to 1994 and were followed for seven years. Five blinded duplicates per group were added as quality controls, so that approximately 60 samples were obtained: around 50 participants and approximately 10 replicates.

Every participant had a single incident cervical HPV16 infection, and women with prevalent HPV16 infections were excluded. Cervical HPV DNA was detected by MY09/MY11 PCR and genotyped by dot-blot hybridization. Around 14 mL of heparinized blood was centrifuged, after which the buffy coat was aliquoted, frozen at -30 degrees C, and then stored at -80 degrees C. Genomic DNA was extracted from buffy coat specimens using QIAGEN kits. With regard to this clone: Its specific antigen is unknown.

TCR beta CDR3 regions were amplified by multiplex PCR using the immunoSEQ assay from an average of about 1,200 ng genomic DNA per sample. To correct primer bias, the assay used a complete synthetic TCR repertoire to set an amplification baseline. Amplicons were sequenced on the Illumina platform. On the authors' methods: Error correction of the sequences involved clustering with frequency ratios plus a modified nearest-neighbor algorithm, after which the sequences were analyzed in the immunoSEQ Analyzer using IMGT gene definitions. At each rarefaction depth, TCR richness and evenness were averaged across 20 rarefaction repeats, and any sample with fewer sequences than the depth was left out. Wilcoxon rank sum tests with FDR correction were used to compare relative abundances of V, D and J genes between the groups. For the blinded duplicates, the intraclass correlation was roughly 96% for TCR richness and averaged about 77% across 66 gene segments. TCRdb re-hosts the immuneACCESS table, in-frame sequences only. Its copies lack some clones; in the studies checked, an unresolved V gene accounts for under half of them, and the cause for the rest is not known. V, J and clone size reflect that table, while D and trimming were determined from the DNA. This sample's listing comprises around 30,000 clones. Around 3% of the sample is held by the ten biggest clonotypes.

Results and caveats for the whole study, not just this receptor: Random forest classifiers combining richness and V gene abundances distinguished cases from controls with an estimated AUC of 0.8 to 0.9. Because T-cell numbers per sample were unknown, differences in richness could reflect varying T-cell content rather than repertoire biology. CIN3+ cases had significantly higher TCR repertoire richness than controls across sequencing depths, but evenness did not differ between the groups. The cross-sectional design could not show whether associations preceded infection or resulted from it; effector/memory subsets and HPV-specific T cells were not isolated.

This sequence was found in a woman aged 18-70 years with a cervical HPV16 infection that either progressed to CIN3+ or cleared (not recorded which). The sequenced sample was blood buffy coat.

The CDR3 corresponds to CASAQGWSSYNEQFF. The covered CDR3 bases are TGTGCCAGCGCCCAAGGGTGGAGCTCCTACAATGAG. The sequence joins TRBV7-8 to TRBJ2-1, with the D gene call left open. The read gets to within 3 residues of the CDR3 end, and the germline J gene fills in the rest. The CDR3 runs 15 amino acids, cysteine and phenylalanine included. The DNA has 36 bases, all within the CDR3, and is read from base 1. Sequences SGHVS (CDR1) and FQNEAQ (CDR2) are obtained from the germline V gene. V and J are truncated by 8 bases and 0 bases respectively, leaving an intervening sequence of 14 bases.